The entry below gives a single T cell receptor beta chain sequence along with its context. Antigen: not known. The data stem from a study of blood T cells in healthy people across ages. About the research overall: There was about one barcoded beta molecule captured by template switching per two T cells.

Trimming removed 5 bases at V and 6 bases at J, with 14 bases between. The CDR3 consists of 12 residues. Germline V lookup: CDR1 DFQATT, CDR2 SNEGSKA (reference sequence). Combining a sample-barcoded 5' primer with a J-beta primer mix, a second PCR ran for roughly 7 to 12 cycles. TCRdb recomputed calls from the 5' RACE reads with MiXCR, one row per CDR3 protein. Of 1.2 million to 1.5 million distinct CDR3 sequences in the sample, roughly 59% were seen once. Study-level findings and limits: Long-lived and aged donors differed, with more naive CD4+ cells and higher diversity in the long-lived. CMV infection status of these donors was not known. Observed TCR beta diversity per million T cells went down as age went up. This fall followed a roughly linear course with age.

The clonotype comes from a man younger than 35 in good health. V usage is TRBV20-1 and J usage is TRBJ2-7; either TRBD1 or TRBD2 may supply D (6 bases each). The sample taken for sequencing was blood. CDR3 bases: TGCAGTGCTCTGTGGACAGCGGGCGAGCAGTACTTC. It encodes CSALWTAGEQYF.